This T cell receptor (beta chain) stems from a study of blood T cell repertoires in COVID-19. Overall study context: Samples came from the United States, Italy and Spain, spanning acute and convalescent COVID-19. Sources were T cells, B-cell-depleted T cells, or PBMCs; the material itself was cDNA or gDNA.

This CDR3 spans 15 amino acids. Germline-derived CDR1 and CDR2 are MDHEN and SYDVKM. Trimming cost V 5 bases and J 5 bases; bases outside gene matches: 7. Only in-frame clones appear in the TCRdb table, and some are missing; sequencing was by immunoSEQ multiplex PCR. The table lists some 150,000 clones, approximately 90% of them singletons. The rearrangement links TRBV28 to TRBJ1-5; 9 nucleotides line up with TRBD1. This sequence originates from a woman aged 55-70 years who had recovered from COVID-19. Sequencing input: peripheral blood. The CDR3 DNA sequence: TGTGCCAGCAGTCCCGGGACAGGGTCCTATCAGCCCCAGCATTTT. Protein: CASSPGTGSYQPQHF.